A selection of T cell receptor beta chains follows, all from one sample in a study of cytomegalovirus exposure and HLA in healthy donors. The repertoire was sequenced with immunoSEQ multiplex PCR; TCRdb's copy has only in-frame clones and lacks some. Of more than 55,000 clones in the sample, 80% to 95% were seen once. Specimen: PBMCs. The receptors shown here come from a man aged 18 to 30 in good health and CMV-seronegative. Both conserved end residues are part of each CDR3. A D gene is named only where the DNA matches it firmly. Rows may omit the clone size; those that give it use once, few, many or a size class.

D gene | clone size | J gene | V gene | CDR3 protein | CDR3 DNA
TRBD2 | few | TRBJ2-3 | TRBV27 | CASSPQIPGLAGGDTQYF | TGTGCCAGCAGTCCTCAAATACCGGGACTAGCGGGAGGAGATACGCAGTATTTT
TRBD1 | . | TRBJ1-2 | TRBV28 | CASRSGLRGGQTLYGYTF | TGTGCCAGCAGATCCGGGTTACGGGGGGGACAGACGCTTTATGGCTACACCTTC
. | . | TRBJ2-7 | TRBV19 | CASSTLGSSYEQYF | TGTGCCAGTAGTACCCTCGGGAGCTCCTACGAGCAGTACTTC
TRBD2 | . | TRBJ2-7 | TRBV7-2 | CASSPPGSGRSYEQYF | TGTGCCAGCAGCCCACCAGGGAGCGGGAGATCTTACGAGCAGTACTTC
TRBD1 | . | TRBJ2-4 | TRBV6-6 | CASIMNRGHGQNIQYF | TGTGCCAGCATTATGAACAGGGGGCATGGGCAAAACATTCAGTACTTC
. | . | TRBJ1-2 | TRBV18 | CASSPSDYGYTF | TGTGCCAGCTCACCCAGCGACTATGGCTACACCTTC
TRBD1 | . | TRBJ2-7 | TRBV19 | CASSISGTGDEQYF | TGTGCCAGTAGTATATCCGGGACAGGGGACGAGCAGTACTTC
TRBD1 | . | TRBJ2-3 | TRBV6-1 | CASTGTGNTDTQYF | TGTGCCAGCACGGGGACAGGGAACACAGATACGCAGTATTTT
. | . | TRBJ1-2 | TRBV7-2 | CASSRDRNYGYTF | TGTGCCAGCAGCAGAGACAGGAACTATGGCTACACCTTC
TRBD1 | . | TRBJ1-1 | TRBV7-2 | CASSGLGQGTEAFF | TGTGCCAGCAGCGGACTCGGACAGGGCACTGAAGCTTTCTTT
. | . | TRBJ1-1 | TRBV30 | CAWSGTGGTEAFF | TGTGCCTGGAGTGGGACGGGGGGGACTGAAGCTTTCTTT
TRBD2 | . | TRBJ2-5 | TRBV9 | CASSDGGRETQYF | TGTGCCAGCAGCGACGGCGGGAGGGAGACCCAGTACTTC
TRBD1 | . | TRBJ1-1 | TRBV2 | CASAPDRGRSGTEAFF | TGTGCCAGCGCCCCCGACAGGGGCCGGTCGGGAACTGAAGCTTTCTTT
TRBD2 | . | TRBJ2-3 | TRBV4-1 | CASSQGYSGTTDTQYF | TGCGCCAGCAGCCAGGGGTATAGCGGGACAACAGATACGCAGTATTTT
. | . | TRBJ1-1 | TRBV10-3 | CAISQNTEAFF | TGTGCCATCAGCCAGAACACAGAAGCTTTCTTT
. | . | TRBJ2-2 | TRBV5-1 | CASSLYAADSNTGELFF | TGCGCCAGCAGCTTGTATGCGGCGGACTCGAACACCGGGGAGCTGTTTTTT
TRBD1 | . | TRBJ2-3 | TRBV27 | CASSWTGLLSTDTQYF | TGTGCCAGCAGTTGGACAGGGCTCCTTTCCACAGATACGCAGTATTTT
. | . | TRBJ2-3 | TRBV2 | CASSAIDTQYF | TGTGCCAGCAGTGCCATAGATACGCAGTATTTT